One and the same sample provided the 3 T cell receptor beta chains below, sequenced in a study of cytomegalovirus exposure and HLA in healthy donors. PCR amplification relied on 60 Vbeta primers (plus 13 Jbeta primers). TCRdb's copy holds only in-frame clones and misses some; the assay was immunoSEQ multiplex PCR. The data show around 150,000 clones, with about three quarters seen just once and around 2.5% held by the top ten. Sequenced: PBMCs. These receptors were collected from a woman aged 40 to 55 in good health and CMV-seropositive.

This chain uses TRBV5-1 with TRBJ2-7, with 11 bases that match TRBD1. This CDR3 has 14 residues. After removal of 3 bases from V and 3 bases from J, the junction contained 2 bases not matched to a gene. In germline, CDR1 is SGHRS, CDR2 YFSETQ. DNA of the CDR3: TGCGCCAGCAGCTACGGGACAGGGGGCTACGAGCAGTACTTC. Its translation is CASSYGTGGYEQYF.

This clone was counted a single time. The chain carries TRBV7-8 and TRBJ1-3; D remains unclear. Germline V lookup: CDR1 SGHVS, CDR2 FQNEAQ. Between the trimmed V and J ends, which lost 5 bases and 2 bases, there was a span of 4 bases. The CDR3 runs 12 residues. CDR3 loop: CASSTAGNTIYF. DNA for the CDR3: TGTGCCAGCAGCACAGCTGGAAACACCATATATTTT. Combining the CDR3 with reference TRBV7-8 and TRBJ1-3 gives the whole variable domain GAGVSQSPRYKVAKRGQDVALRCDPISGHVSLFWYQQALGQGPEFLTYFQNEAQLDKSGLPSDRFFAERPEGSVSTLKIQRTQQEDSAVYLCASSTAGNTIYFGEGSWLTVV.

In its sample, this clone was seen once. The chain has TRBV7-6 and TRBJ1-4; 12 bases agree with TRBD1. Losses at the gene ends were 2 bases for V and 7 bases for J; bases not matched to a gene: 8. CDR3 length: 17 amino acids. Germline loops: CDR1 SGHVS, CDR2 FNYEAQ. CDR3 sequence (DNA): TGTGCCAGCAGCTTACCGGGACAGGGGGCGGGCGGTGAAAAACTGTTTTTT. This gives the protein CASSLPGQGAGGEKLFF.